Listed here are 25 T cell receptor beta chains from one sample, sequenced in a study of CD8 T cells in Susac syndrome (dated by TCRdb to between 2018 and 2021). The library was built by means of the immunoSEQ multiplex PCR assay. RNA was extracted with the RNeasy kit and 0.5 to 1 ug was reverse transcribed using random hexamers. The public reads were run again by TCRdb, first through fastp at Q25 and then through MiXCR, and only productive beta chains were kept. Each CDR3 protein gets just one entry, which takes the most common genes and DNA from the rows behind it. The sample table holds 150,000 to 200,000 distinct CDR3 sequences, of which 94% were seen once. In total, the top ten clones hold 0.095% to 0.13% of the sample. The specimen was CD4+ T cells from PBMCs. All receptors come from a human donor with Susac syndrome.

This chain links TRBV5-6 with TRBJ2-5; 12 positions agree with TRBD2. The germline V gene has CDR1 SGHDT and CDR2 YYEEEE. V was clipped by 5 bases and J by 1 base; unmatched bases: 6. The CDR3 extends over 16 amino acids. The CDR3 bases are TGTGCCAGCAGACCGAGACTAGCGGGGGTCCAAGAGACCCAGTACTTC. Amino acids: CASRPRLAGVQETQYF.

The chain links TRBV20-1 to TRBJ2-3; no clear D. CDR1 and CDR2 from the germline V gene are DFQATT and SNEGSKA (reference sequence). CDR3 size: 13 residues. Deletions cut 5 bases from V and 4 bases from J, with 13 bases between. The CDR3 region has the DNA TGCAGTGCTTCTTACGGGTCATCAGATACGCAGTATTTT. This encodes CSASYGSSDTQYF.

The V call is TRBV4-1, the J call TRBJ2-5, with TRBD1 matching 7 bases. J gave up 5 bases and V 2 bases, and 5 bases lay outside the gene matches. The CDR3 has 14 amino acids. Germline V gene sequence: CDR1 MGHRA, CDR2 YSYEKL. The CDR3 sequence is CASSQTDRAETQYF. The CDR3 nucleotides are TGCGCCAGCAGCCAAACTGACAGGGCGGAGACCCAGTACTTC.

Points on this clonotype: The junction and the germline gene differ at one end; a read error may be behind it. The chain employs TRBV6-1 and TRBJ1-5; D remains unclear. From germline, CDR1 is MNHNS and CDR2 SASEGT. The CDR3 has 13 amino acids. In DNA, the CDR3 is TGTGCCAGCAGTGAAATTAGCCATCAGCCCCAGCATTTT. Amino acids: CASSEISHQPQHF.

V usage is TRBV2 and J usage is TRBJ2-7, with 10 nucleotides matching TRBD2. CDR1 is SNHLY, CDR2 FYNNEI, per germline. Trimming took 10 bases from V and 1 from J; bases not matched to a gene: 10. The CDR3 covers 15 residues. The CDR3 bases are TGTGCCACTGTTCCCGGGACTAGCGCGTCCTACGAGCAGTACTTC. This gives the protein CATVPGTSASYEQYF. The entire variable domain, with the rest obtained from reference TRBV2 and TRBJ2-7, is as follows: EPEVTQTPSHQVTQMGQEVILRCVPISNHLYFYWYRQILGQKVEFLVSFYNNEISEKSEIFDDQFSVERPDGSNFTLKIRSTKLEDSAMYFCATVPGTSASYEQYFGPGTRLTVT.

The V and J genes are TRBV19 and TRBJ2-3; D possibly corresponds to TRBD1 (6 bases). Trimming stripped 7 bases from V and 6 bases from J, with 17 bases between. CDR1 LNHDA and CDR2 SQIVND come from the germline V gene (reference sequence). This CDR3 has 14 residues. CDR3 sequence reads: CASTQGQGRDTQYF. In DNA, the CDR3 is TGTGCCAGTACCCAGGGGCAGGGGCGGGATACGCAGTATTTT.

The V gene is TRBV29-1, the J gene TRBJ1-1; 10 nucleotides align to TRBD1. CDR1 is SQVTM, CDR2 ANQGSEA, per germline. V lost 5 bases, J lost 3 bases, and 12 bases stayed unmatched. The CDR3 has 16 residues. The CDR3 is CSVPRTGGVRDTEAFF. In nucleotides, the CDR3 is TGCAGCGTTCCCCGGACAGGGGGAGTGAGGGACACTGAAGCTTTCTTT. Drawing the rest from reference TRBV29-1 and TRBJ1-1, the complete variable domain is SAVISQKPSRDICQRGTSLTIQCQVDSQVTMMFWYRQQPGQSLTLIATANQGSEATYESGFVIDKFPISRPNLTFSTLTVSNMSPEDSSIYLCSVPRTGGVRDTEAFFGQGTRLTVV.

The chain employs TRBV19 and TRBJ1-5, with 7 bases lining up with TRBD1. The CDR3 is 15 residues long. The V gene end was trimmed by 1 base and the J gene end by 4 bases; junction bases not matched to a gene: 4. The germline V gene encodes CDR1 LNHDA and CDR2 SQIVND (reference sequence). The chain's CDR3 is CASSIGGDRNQPQHF. CDR3 coding DNA: TGTGCCAGTAGTATAGGTGGGGACAGAAATCAGCCCCAGCATTTT.

The genes are TRBV7-2 and TRBJ1-5, with 10 bases matching TRBD1. CDR1 and CDR2 (germline): SGHTA, FQGNSA. The junction had 0 bases not matched to a gene; V was cut back by 1 base and J by 9 bases. The CDR3 is 13 amino acids. The CDR3 spells CASSLGTGGPQHF. The CDR3 coding sequence is TGTGCCAGCAGCTTAGGGACAGGGGGGCCCCAGCATTTT.

J is TRBJ1-1 and V is TRBV29-1, with 8 bases fitting TRBD1. The CDR3 extends over 12 amino acids. The V gene end was trimmed by 4 bases and the J gene end by 4 bases; junction bases not matched to a gene: 2. Looked up from germline, CDR1 is SQVTM and CDR2 is ANQGSEA. The CDR3 coding sequence is TGCAGCGTTGGACAGGGGACCACTGAAGCTTTCTTT. Protein: CSVGQGTTEAFF.

The rearrangement links TRBV4-3 to TRBJ2-1, with a tentative D call TRBD1 (7 bases). The CDR3 length is 16 residues. Germline loops: CDR1 LGHNA, CDR2 YSLEER. V was shortened by 3 bases and J by 2 bases, with 14 bases between the two germline ends. The DNA for the CDR3 is TGCGCCAGCAGCCAGGAGGGACAGATGGCCTACAATGAGCAGTTCTTC. Translation: CASSQEGQMAYNEQFF.

The V gene is TRBV30, the J gene TRBJ2-1, with 7 bases that match TRBD1. Germline lookup yields CDR1 GTSNPN and CDR2 SVGIG (reference sequence). There are 13 residues in the CDR3. V lost 3 bases, J lost 5 bases, and 4 bases stayed unmatched. The CDR3 loop reads CAWSKTGDNEQFF. Written as DNA, the CDR3 is TGTGCCTGGAGCAAAACAGGGGACAATGAGCAGTTCTTC.

The chain recombines TRBV5-6 with TRBJ1-2; a weak D match, TRBD1 (5 bases). Trimming cost V 4 bases and J 6 bases, with 13 bases left between them. Germline lookup yields CDR1 SGHDT and CDR2 YYEEEE. The length of the CDR3 is 13 residues. The CDR3 nucleotides read TGTGCCAGCAGCGGGGCCTTGAGCCATGGCTACACCTTC. Amino acids: CASSGALSHGYTF.

The V and J genes are TRBV5-1 and TRBJ2-1; 8 nucleotides align to TRBD1. Germline V lookup: CDR1 SGHRS, CDR2 YFSETQ. The CDR3 has 15 amino acids. The junction had 15 bases not matched to a gene; V was cut back by 4 bases and J by 12 bases. The CDR3 DNA reads TGCGCCAGCAGCCCAAGGGCAGGGGGCGCGACTGGGCAGTTCTTC. It translates to CASSPRAGGATGQFF. Looking up the rest from reference TRBV5-1 and TRBJ2-1 gives the full variable domain: KAGVTQTPRYLIKTRGQQVTLSCSPISGHRSVSWYQQTPGQGLQFLFEYFSETQRNKGNFPGRFSGRQFSNSRSEMNVSTLELGDSALYLCASSPRAGGATGQFFGPGTRLTVL.

The chain uses TRBV15 and TRBJ2-7; D possibly corresponds to TRBD1 (5 bases). Looked up from germline, CDR1 is LNHNV and CDR2 is YYDKDF (reference sequence). Trimming removed 1 base from V and 1 base from J, with 8 bases in between. The CDR3 has 14 residues. This chain's CDR3 is CATSRGGASYEQYF. The CDR3, as DNA: TGTGCCACCAGCAGAGGTGGGGCGTCCTACGAGCAGTACTTC.

The V call is TRBV18, the J call TRBJ1-2; 7 bases align to TRBD1. The CDR3 totals 14 residues. Germline values: CDR1 KGHSH, CDR2 LQKENI. V was clipped by 0 bases and J by 4 bases; unmatched bases: 2. CDR3 coding DNA: TGTGCCAGCTCACCACCGCGGGACAGCTATGGCTACACCTTC. Amino acid sequence: CASSPPRDSYGYTF. Supplemented by reference TRBV18 and TRBJ1-2, the full variable domain reads NAGVMQNPRHLVRRRGQEARLRCSPMKGHSHVYWYRQLPEEGLKFMVYLQKENIIDESGMPKERFSAEFPKEGPSILRIQQVVRGDSAAYFCASSPPRDSYGYTFGSGTRLTVV.

In its sample, this clonotype was seen a few times. This chain uses TRBV29-1 with TRBJ2-3; D is uncertain. The V gene's germline CDR1 is SQVTM and CDR2 ANQGSEA. There are 12 residues in the CDR3. Trimming stripped 3 bases from V and 1 base from J, with 5 bases between. CDR3 residues: CSVDPGTDTQYF. In DNA, the CDR3 is TGCAGCGTTGACCCGGGCACAGATACGCAGTATTTT.

The rearrangement joins TRBV2 to TRBJ1-5; 8 bases match TRBD1. The junction had 2 bases not matched to a gene; V was cut back by 2 bases and J by 5 bases. Per germline, CDR1 SNHLY and CDR2 FYNNEI. There are 14 residues in the CDR3. CDR3 loop: CASSEQGAYQPQHF. Here the CDR3 DNA reads TGTGCCAGCAGTGAACAGGGGGCCTATCAGCCCCAGCATTTT.

V and J are TRBV13 and TRBJ2-5, with D possibly being TRBD1 (6 bases). The V end lost 5 bases, the J end lost 8 bases, and 18 bases lay between the germline ends. Germline V gives CDR1 PRHDT, CDR2 FYEKMQ (reference sequence). The CDR3 is made up of 14 amino acids. The CDR3 nucleotides are TGTGCCAGCAGCCCCCGGGACAAGAAGAGAACCCAGTACTTC. Translating it yields CASSPRDKKRTQYF.

The rearrangement joins TRBV5-1 to TRBJ1-2, with 8 bases that match TRBD1. Germline V gene data show CDR1 as SGHRS and CDR2 as YFSETQ. V lost 2 bases and J lost 6; bases outside the gene matches: 6. This CDR3 is 14 amino acids long. The CDR3 loop reads CASSFGQGSDGYTF. The CDR3 nucleotides read TGCGCCAGCAGCTTCGGACAGGGTAGCGATGGCTACACCTTC.

This sequence joins TRBV5-1 and TRBJ1-1; 8 bases are a match to TRBD1. The germline V gene has CDR1 SGHRS and CDR2 YFSETQ. The trim removed 2 bases at V and 1 base at J, leaving 4 bases unmatched. The CDR3 covers 15 residues. The CDR3 here is CASSFTGGKNTEAFF. The CDR3 nucleotides are TGCGCCAGCAGCTTTACAGGGGGGAAGAACACTGAAGCTTTCTTT.

This clonotype was seen once. DNA of the CDR3: TGTGCCAGCAGCCCTTTCACCGGGACTAGCGGCCCAAGGACCCAGTACTTC. As protein: CASSPFTGTSGPRTQYF. This sequence joins TRBV7-9 and TRBJ2-5; TRBD2 matches at 11 bases. Germline CDR1 and CDR2: SEHNR and FQNEAQ (reference sequence). This CDR3 has 17 amino acids. V trimming: 5 bases; J trimming: 7 bases; junction bases outside the gene matches: 15.

This chain links TRBV10-3 with TRBJ2-1, with D hard to call. Looked up from germline, CDR1 is ENHRY and CDR2 is SYGVKD. V was clipped by 2 bases and J by 6 bases, with 5 bases between them. This CDR3 comprises 12 residues. CDR3 sequence reads: CAISETGNEQFF. For the CDR3, the DNA is TGTGCCATCAGTGAGACTGGCAATGAGCAGTTCTTC.

In DNA, the CDR3 is TGTGCCAGCAGCGTGACAGGGAGTAGCAATCAGCCCCAGCATTTT. Translating it yields CASSVTGSSNQPQHF. The chain couples TRBV9 to TRBJ1-5; 7 bases are a match to TRBD1. CDR1 is SGDLS, CDR2 YYNGEE, per germline. Trimming took 2 bases from V and 0 from J; bases not matched to a gene: 2. The CDR3 is 15 amino acids.

This rearrangement joins TRBV18 to TRBJ1-3; D perhaps matches TRBD1 (6 bases). The CDR3 runs 16 residues. V gave up 3 bases and J gave up 0 bases, with 12 bases separating them. CDR1 and CDR2 (germline): KGHSH, LQKENI. The CDR3 DNA reads as TGTGCCAGCTCACCCCAAACAGGGATCTCTGGAAACACCATATATTTT. Encoded protein: CASSPQTGISGNTIYF. The entire variable domain, with the rest obtained from reference TRBV18 and TRBJ1-3, is as follows: NAGVMQNPRHLVRRRGQEARLRCSPMKGHSHVYWYRQLPEEGLKFMVYLQKENIIDESGMPKERFSAEFPKEGPSILRIQQVVRGDSAAYFCASSPQTGISGNTIYFGEGSWLTVV.